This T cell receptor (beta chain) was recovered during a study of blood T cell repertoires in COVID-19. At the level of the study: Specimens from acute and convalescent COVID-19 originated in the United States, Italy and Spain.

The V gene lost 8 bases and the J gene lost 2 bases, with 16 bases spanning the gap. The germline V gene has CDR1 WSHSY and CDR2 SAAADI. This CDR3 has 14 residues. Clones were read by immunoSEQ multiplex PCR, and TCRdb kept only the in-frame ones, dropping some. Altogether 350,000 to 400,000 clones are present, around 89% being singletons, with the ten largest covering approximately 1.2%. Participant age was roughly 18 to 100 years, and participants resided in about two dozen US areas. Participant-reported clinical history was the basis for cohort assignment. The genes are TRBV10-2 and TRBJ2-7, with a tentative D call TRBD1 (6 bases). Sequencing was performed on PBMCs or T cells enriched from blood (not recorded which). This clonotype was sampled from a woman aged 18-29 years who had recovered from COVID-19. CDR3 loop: CASVGGESPYEQYF. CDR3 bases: TGCGCCAGCGTAGGGGGAGAGTCGCCCTACGAGCAGTACTTC.